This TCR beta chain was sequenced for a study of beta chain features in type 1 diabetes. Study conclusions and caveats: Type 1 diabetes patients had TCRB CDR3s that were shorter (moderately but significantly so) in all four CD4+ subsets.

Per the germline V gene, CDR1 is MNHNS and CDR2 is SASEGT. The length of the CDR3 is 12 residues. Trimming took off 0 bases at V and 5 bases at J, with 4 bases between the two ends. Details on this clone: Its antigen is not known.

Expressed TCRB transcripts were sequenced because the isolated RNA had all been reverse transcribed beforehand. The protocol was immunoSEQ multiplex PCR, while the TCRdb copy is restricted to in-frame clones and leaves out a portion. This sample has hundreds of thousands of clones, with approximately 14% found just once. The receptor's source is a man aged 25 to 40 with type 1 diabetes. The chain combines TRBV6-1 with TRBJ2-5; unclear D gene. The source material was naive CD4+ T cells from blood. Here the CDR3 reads CASSEARETQYF. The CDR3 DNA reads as TGTGCCAGCAGTGAAGCGCGCGAGACCCAGTACTTC.